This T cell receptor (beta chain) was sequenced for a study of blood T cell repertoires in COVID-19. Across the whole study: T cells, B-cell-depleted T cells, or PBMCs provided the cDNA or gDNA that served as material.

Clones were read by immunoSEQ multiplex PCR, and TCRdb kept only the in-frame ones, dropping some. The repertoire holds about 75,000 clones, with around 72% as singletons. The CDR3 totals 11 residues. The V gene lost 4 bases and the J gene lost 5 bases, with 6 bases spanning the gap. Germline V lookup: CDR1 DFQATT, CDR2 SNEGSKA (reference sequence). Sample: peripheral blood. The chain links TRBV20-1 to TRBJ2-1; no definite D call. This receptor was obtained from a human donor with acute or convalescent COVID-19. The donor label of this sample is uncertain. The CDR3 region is CSATQDNEQFF. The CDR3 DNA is TGCAGTGCTACGCAGGACAATGAGCAGTTCTTC.